This T cell receptor (beta chain) was sequenced in a study of blood T cell repertoires in COVID-19. Produced via immunoSEQ multiplex PCR; TCRdb's table is partial and in-frame only. This sample has 270,000 or so clones, with roughly 91% found just once. This CDR3 has 11 residues. V lost 8 bases and J lost 6, with 7 bases in between. The germline CDR1 and CDR2 sequences are SNHLY and FYNNEI. The receptor was derived from a woman in her 30s with COVID-19, enrolled during active disease. The specimen sequenced was peripheral blood. The chain carries TRBV2 and TRBJ2-2, with D unresolved. The CDR3 DNA sequence: TGTGCCAGCCTGCAGGCCGGGGAGCTGTTTTTT. Its translation is CASLQAGELFF.